The 31 T cell receptor beta chains listed next were all sequenced from one sample in a study of OX40 agonist ivuxolimab in advanced cancers. TCRdb keeps only in-frame clones here, not all; method: immunoSEQ multiplex PCR. The sample holds about 83,000 clones, about 81% seen once. This sample comprised CD4+ or CD8+ T cells sorted from blood, obtained in a trial of the OX40 agonist ivuxolimab. These receptors all come from an adult with an advanced solid tumor such as melanoma, head and neck, liver or kidney cancer.

The gene calls are TRBV7-2 and TRBJ2-4; D tentatively reads TRBD1 or TRBD2 (5 bases each). This CDR3 has 16 residues. Trimming shortened V by 4 bases and J by 7 bases, and 20 bases separated the two germline ends. From germline, CDR1 is SGHTA and CDR2 FQGNSA. The CDR3: CASSSGWGQGWNIQYF. CDR3 bases: TGTGCCAGCAGCTCGGGGTGGGGTCAGGGTTGGAACATTCAGTACTTC.

This rearrangement joins TRBV10-2 to TRBJ2-1; TRBD2 might be the D (6 bases). The CDR3 is 14 amino acids. Germline loops: CDR1 WSHSY, CDR2 SAAADI. The V end was cut by 5 bases, the J end by 7 bases, with 15 bases between. The DNA of the CDR3 is TGCGCCAGCAGTCGGGCGGGGCTGACAAATGAGCAGTTCTTC. Its translation is CASSRAGLTNEQFF.

The gene calls are TRBV7-2 and TRBJ1-5; no firm D call. This CDR3 region has 14 residues. Trimming took off 2 bases at V and 5 bases at J, with 10 bases between the two ends. The germline V gene encodes CDR1 SGHTA and CDR2 FQGNSA. DNA of the CDR3: TGTGCCAGCAGCTTAATTGTCGGGGATCAGCCCCAGCATTTT. Its protein product is CASSLIVGDQPQHF.

This chain connects TRBV14 to TRBJ2-5, with TRBD2 as a possible D gene (7 bases). Germline values: CDR1 SGHDN, CDR2 FVKESK. The V end was cut by 4 bases, the J end by 4 bases, with 19 bases between. The CDR3 sequence is 16 residues long. The CDR3 is CASSPLRGGAVETQYF. The DNA for the CDR3 is TGTGCCAGCAGCCCTCTTAGAGGGGGGGCCGTAGAGACCCAGTACTTC.

The chain is built from TRBV27 and TRBJ1-5, with 8 bases identical to TRBD1. This CDR3 comprises 16 residues. Germline CDR1 reads MNHEY; CDR2 reads SMNVEV (reference sequence). V lost 3 bases to trimming and J lost 0 bases; unmatched junction nucleotides: 4. The chain's CDR3 is CASSFRGPASNQPQHF. CDR3 nucleotide sequence: TGTGCCAGCAGTTTCAGGGGGCCGGCTAGCAATCAGCCCCAGCATTTT.

The chain joins TRBV7-9 to TRBJ1-2, with TRBD1 matching over 8 bases. Germline V gives CDR1 SEHNR, CDR2 FQNEAQ (reference sequence). Germline trimming cut 5 bases from V and 8 bases from J; bases unmatched to any gene: 4. The CDR3 runs to 12 residues. The CDR3 region is CASSPTGDGYTF. As DNA, the CDR3 is TGTGCCAGCAGCCCGACAGGGGACGGCTACACCTTC.

This chain links TRBV25-1 with TRBJ2-1; D possibly corresponds to TRBD1 (6 bases). CDR1 and CDR2 (germline): MGHDK, SYGVNS. This CDR3 has 15 residues. V was shortened by 4 bases and J by 7 bases, with 17 bases between the two germline ends. The CDR3: CASSVHSTGPNEQFF. CDR3 sequence (DNA): TGTGCCAGCAGTGTACATTCTACAGGGCCGAATGAGCAGTTCTTC.

The chain employs TRBV7-1 and TRBJ2-5; 9 bases are shared with TRBD1. TRBV7-1 is flagged as an ORF with uncertain function. V shed 4 bases and J 5 bases; nucleotides not matched to a gene: 11. The CDR3 spans 16 residues. The CDR3 reads CASSYRDRATEETQYF. The DNA of the CDR3 is TGTGCCAGCAGCTACCGGGACAGGGCGACCGAGGAGACCCAGTACTTC.

The J gene is TRBJ1-6, the V gene TRBV18; D remains ambiguous. Trimming cost V 2 bases and J 8 bases, with 7 bases left between them. Germline CDR1 and CDR2: KGHSH and LQKENI. CDR3 length: 13 residues. CDR3 loop: CASSPGSHSPLHF. The CDR3 bases are TGTGCCAGCTCACCAGGTTCTCATTCACCCCTCCACTTT.

The V gene is TRBV14, the J gene TRBJ2-7; TRBD1 matches 7 bases. Germline V CDR1 and CDR2: SGHDN, FVKESK. J lost 11 bases, V lost 2 bases, and 6 bases had no gene match. The length of the CDR3 is 12 residues. CDR3 coding DNA: TGTGCCAGCAGCCAAAGTGAACAGGGGAAGTACTTC. Its translation: CASSQSEQGKYF.

The genes are TRBV7-2 and TRBJ1-1, with D tentatively TRBD1 (5 bases). The CDR3 covers 14 residues. The V and J ends lost 5 bases and 1 base respectively, with 11 bases between them. The germline CDR1 and CDR2 sequences are SGHTA and FQGNSA. The CDR3 region has the DNA TGTGCCAGCAGCACGCTGACAGCGAACACTGAAGCTTTCTTT. Protein product: CASSTLTANTEAFF.

This rearrangement joins TRBV14 to TRBJ2-7; 7 bases map to TRBD1. This CDR3 contains 15 residues. Germline V CDR1 and CDR2: SGHDN, FVKESK. V lost 2 bases, J lost 1 base, and 5 bases stayed unmatched. The CDR3 loop is CASSQRRGSSYEQYF. The CDR3, as DNA: TGTGCCAGCAGCCAACGCAGGGGGAGTTCCTACGAGCAGTACTTC.

Note on this clone: Its ends do not fully match the called genes, so a read error is possible. V and J are TRBV7-7 and TRBJ2-5, with 8 bases aligning to TRBD2. CDR3 length: 13 amino acids. The germline V gene encodes CDR1 SSHAT and CDR2 FNYEAQ (reference sequence). CDR3 nucleotide sequence: TGTGCTAGCAGCCAGCGGGAGCGAGAGACCCAGTACTTC. Protein: CASSQRERETQYF. The complete variable domain, with remaining parts taken from reference TRBV7-7 and TRBJ2-5, reads GAGVSQSPRYKVTKRGQDVTLRCDPISSHATLYWYQQALGQGPEFLTYFNYEAQPDKSGLPSDRFSAERPEGSISTLTIQRTEQRDSAMYRCASSQRERETQYFGPGTRLLVL.

CDR3 region: CASSLGTGVANTEAFF. The CDR3 DNA follows: TGTGCCAGCAGCTTAGGGACAGGAGTAGCGAACACTGAAGCTTTCTTT. The chain couples TRBV5-4 to TRBJ1-1; 8 nucleotides agree with TRBD1. Per germline, CDR1 SGHNT and CDR2 YYREEE (reference sequence). This CDR3 is 16 amino acids long. After removal of 2 bases from V and 1 base from J, the junction contained 7 bases not matched to a gene. Together with reference TRBV5-4 and TRBJ1-1, the CDR3 gives the full variable domain: ETGVTQSPTHLIKTRGQQVTLRCSSQSGHNTVSWYQQALGQGPQFIFQYYREEENGRGNFPPRFSGLQFPNYSSELNVNALELDDSALYLCASSLGTGVANTEAFFGQGTRLTVV.

The V gene is TRBV7-9, the J gene TRBJ1-4; D remains unclear. Trimming took off 5 bases at V and 2 bases at J, with 9 bases between the two ends. CDR1 and CDR2 (germline): SEHNR, FQNEAQ (reference sequence). The CDR3 sequence is 14 residues long. The CDR3 loop is CASSLHSTNEKLFF. The CDR3 DNA reads TGTGCCAGCAGCCTACATTCTACTAATGAAAAACTGTTTTTT.

J is TRBJ2-2 and V is TRBV7-9; 7 bases line up with TRBD1. J lost 1 base, V lost 9 bases, and 5 bases had no gene match. CDR1 is SEHNR, CDR2 FQNEAQ, per germline (reference sequence). This CDR3 is built from 14 residues. CDR3 coding DNA: TGTGCCAGTAAAGGACAGGTGAACACCGGGGAGCTGTTTTTT. It codes for CASKGQVNTGELFF.

The chain uses TRBV29-1 and TRBJ2-5, with a possible D match to TRBD1 (5 bases). The J call may not be correct, given that the DNA end is closer to TRBJ2-7. Germline V gene lookup returns CDR1 SQVTM and CDR2 ANQGSEA. The CDR3 covers 13 residues. CDR3 bases: TGCAGCGTTGTCTTTCAGGGATACTACGAGCAGTACTTC. The encoded protein is CSVVFQGYYEQYF.

CDR3 DNA: TGTGCCAGCAGTTACTCGCAACGACTGAACACTGAAGCTTTCTTT. Amino acids: CASSYSQRLNTEAFF. The chain couples TRBV6-6 to TRBJ1-1; D uncertain. The V gene's germline CDR1 is MNHNY and CDR2 SVGAGI (reference sequence). The CDR3 loop spans 15 amino acids. The V end was cut by 0 bases, the J end by 0 bases, with 8 bases between.

J is TRBJ1-1 and V is TRBV6-5, with a weak D call TRBD1 (5 bases). From germline, CDR1 is MNHEY and CDR2 SVGAGI. The V end lost 2 bases, the J end lost 1 base, and 8 bases lay between the germline ends. CDR3 length: 14 residues. CDR3 coding DNA: TGTGCCAGCAGTTACGCAGGGCAGAACACTGAAGCTTTCTTT. It translates to CASSYAGQNTEAFF.

The chain uses TRBV11-2 and TRBJ2-7, with TRBD2 matching over 13 bases. The trim removed 5 bases at V and 5 bases at J, leaving 6 bases unmatched. The CDR3 is 15 amino acids. The V gene's germline CDR1 is SGHAT and CDR2 FQNNGV. CDR3 sequence: CASSKPGLAGNEQYF. Written as DNA, the CDR3 is TGTGCCAGCAGCAAGCCGGGACTAGCGGGAAACGAGCAGTACTTC.

The chain carries TRBV6-6 and TRBJ1-1; the match to TRBD1 covers 8 bases. The J segment lost 3 bases and the V segment lost 4 bases, leaving 4 bases of the junction unmatched. In germline, CDR1 is MNHNY, CDR2 SVGAGI (reference sequence). The CDR3 runs to 14 residues. This CDR3 is CASSWTGRDTEAFF. The CDR3 DNA is TGTGCCAGCAGTTGGACAGGGAGGGACACTGAAGCTTTCTTT.

This clone was recorded only once. This chain connects TRBV5-5 to TRBJ2-1, with TRBD2 identical over 9 bases. The trim removed 0 bases at V and 5 bases at J, leaving 9 bases unmatched. The germline V gene encodes CDR1 SGHKS and CDR2 YYEKEE (reference sequence). The CDR3 consists of 17 residues. CDR3 sequence: CASSLVASGKRDNEQFF. Here the CDR3 DNA reads TGTGCCAGCAGCTTGGTGGCTAGCGGGAAACGGGACAATGAGCAGTTCTTC.

The V call is TRBV5-1, the J call TRBJ1-1, with D possibly TRBD1 on 6 matching bases. The CDR3 contains 15 residues. The V and J ends lost 4 bases and 4 bases respectively, with 17 bases between them. Per the germline V gene, CDR1 is SGHRS and CDR2 is YFSETQ. CDR3 nucleotide sequence: TGCGCCAGCAGCCTAGGGGGATTGGGGAGCACTGAAGCTTTCTTT. Its protein is CASSLGGLGSTEAFF.

This clone was counted only a few times. The rearrangement uses TRBV5-4 and TRBJ2-7; 9 nucleotides align to TRBD2. After removal of 4 bases from V and 5 bases from J, the junction contained 7 bases not matched to a gene. Per the germline V gene, CDR1 is SGHNT and CDR2 is YYREEE (reference sequence). The CDR3 loop spans 14 amino acids. CDR3 nucleotides: TGTGCCAGCAGCCCTCTAGCGGGAAGGGACGAGCAGTACTTC. This translates into CASSPLAGRDEQYF.

The rearrangement joins TRBV30 to TRBJ2-3; possibly TRBD2 for D (6 bases). CDR1 is GTSNPN and CDR2 is SVGIG in the germline V gene (reference sequence). The CDR3 length is 14 residues. V gave up 2 bases and J gave up 6 bases, with 15 bases separating them. CDR3 sequence: CAWSTGGKADTQYF. The CDR3 DNA is TGTGCCTGGAGTACTGGCGGGAAGGCCGATACGCAGTATTTT.

The V gene is TRBV7-9, the J gene TRBJ1-4; TRBD1 matches 10 bases. Germline V CDR1 and CDR2: SEHNR, FQNEAQ (reference sequence). The junction had 9 bases not matched to a gene; V was cut back by 1 base and J by 7 bases. The CDR3 extends over 17 amino acids. For the CDR3, the DNA is TGTGCCAGCAGCTTAGGACAGGGGGCGTTTGGACTTGAAAAACTGTTTTTT. Its translation: CASSLGQGAFGLEKLFF.

The gene calls are TRBV14 and TRBJ2-3; D is possibly TRBD1 (5 bases). With 0 bases removed from V and 4 bases from J, the gap between germline ends came to 11 bases. CDR1 and CDR2 (germline): SGHDN, FVKESK. This CDR3 comprises 15 residues. CDR3 sequence (DNA): TGTGCCAGCAGCCAAGATAGGTCCAGGGCAGATACGCAGTATTTT. This sequence encodes CASSQDRSRADTQYF.

V is TRBV7-2 and J is TRBJ1-2, with D perhaps matching TRBD1 (5 bases). V gave up 5 bases and J gave up 8 bases, with 15 bases separating them. The CDR3 has 13 residues. Germline V gene lookup returns CDR1 SGHTA and CDR2 FQGNSA. The CDR3 reads CASSPGPLDGYTF. The CDR3 DNA sequence: TGTGCCAGCAGCCCGGGACCTTTAGACGGCTACACCTTC. The full variable domain, completed using reference TRBV7-2 and TRBJ1-2, is GAGVSQSPSNKVTEKGKDVELRCDPISGHTALYWYRQSLGQGLEFLIYFQGNSAPDKSGLPSDRFSAERTGGSVSTLTIQRTQQEDSAVYLCASSPGPLDGYTFGSGTRLTVV.

J is TRBJ2-2 and V is TRBV7-8; D unclear. V lost 2 bases and J 4 bases, leaving 20 bases between the germline ends. Germline assignment: CDR1 SGHVS and CDR2 FQNEAQ. This CDR3 has 18 residues. CDR3 sequence: CASSLYLRTLSFTGELFF. The CDR3 bases are TGTGCCAGCAGCTTATACCTACGGACCCTCTCCTTCACCGGGGAGCTGTTTTTT.

V gene TRBV15 combines with J gene TRBJ1-1; 9 nucleotides match TRBD1. CDR1 and CDR2 (germline): LNHNV, YYDKDF (reference sequence). The CDR3 runs 14 residues. After removal of 4 bases from V and 4 bases from J, the junction contained 4 bases not matched to a gene. The DNA of the CDR3 is TGTGCCACCAGCAAGGACAGGGGTGGCACTGAAGCTTTCTTT. Amino acid sequence: CATSKDRGGTEAFF.

J is TRBJ2-5 and V is TRBV6-6; 7 bases map to TRBD2. After removal of 1 base from V and 2 bases from J, the junction contained 4 bases not matched to a gene. Germline assignment: CDR1 MNHNY and CDR2 SVGAGI (reference sequence). The CDR3 has 15 residues. The CDR3 region has the DNA TGTGCCAGCAGTTACTATGGGGGGGTACAAGAGACCCAGTACTTC. Translated, it gives CASSYYGGVQETQYF.